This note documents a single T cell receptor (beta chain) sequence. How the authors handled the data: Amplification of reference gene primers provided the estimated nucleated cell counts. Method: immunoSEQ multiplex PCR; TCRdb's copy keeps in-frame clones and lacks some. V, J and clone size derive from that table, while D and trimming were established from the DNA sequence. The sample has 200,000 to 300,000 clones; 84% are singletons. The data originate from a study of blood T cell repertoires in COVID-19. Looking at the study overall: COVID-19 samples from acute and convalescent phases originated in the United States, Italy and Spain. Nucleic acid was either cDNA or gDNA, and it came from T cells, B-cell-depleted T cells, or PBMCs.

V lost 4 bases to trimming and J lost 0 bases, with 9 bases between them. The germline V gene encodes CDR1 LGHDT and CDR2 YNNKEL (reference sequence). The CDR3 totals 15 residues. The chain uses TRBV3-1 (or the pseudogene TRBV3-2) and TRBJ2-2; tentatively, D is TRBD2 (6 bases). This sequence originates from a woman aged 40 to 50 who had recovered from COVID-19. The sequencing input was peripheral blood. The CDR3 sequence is CASSPPGANTGELFF. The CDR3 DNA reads TGTGCCAGCAGCCCCCCGGGGGCGAACACCGGGGAGCTGTTTTTT.